This T cell receptor beta chain is from a study of blood T cells in healthy people across ages. Every donor contributed around 10 milliliters of peripheral blood by blood draw. At least 6.5 million PBMCs were isolated per sample. Trimming took 0 bases from V and 5 from J, leaving 17 bases between them. The CDR3 runs 15 residues. Germline V lookup: CDR1 SQVTM, CDR2 ANQGSEA. Through a sample-barcoded 5' primer and a J-beta primer mix, a second PCR was run for 7 to 11 cycles. TCRdb fed the 5' RACE reads into MiXCR, producing one record per CDR3 protein. This table has 600,000 or so distinct CDR3 sequences, approximately 30% appearing once.

The receptor's source is a woman aged 80 or over in good health. The gene calls are TRBV29-1 and TRBJ2-7, with D hard to call. The source material was blood. CDR3 bases: TGCAGCGTTGAAGATATCCGGGTGCGCCCCCACGAGCAGTACTTC. This gives the protein CSVEDIRVRPHEQYF.